This TCR beta chain stems from a study of blood T cell repertoires in COVID-19 (TCRdb year 2020). Context from the whole study: Samples covering the acute and convalescent phases of COVID-19 were provided by collaborators in the United States, Italy and Spain. Samples were obtained from the ongoing ImmuneRACE study (first 160 participants) and from 1,254 subjects provided by 6 global collaborators. Subjects who had been exposed to COVID-19, were actively infected with it, or had recovered from it provided the deeply sampled blood TCRbeta repertoires that made up the dataset. Where available, HLA class I and class II types were obtained from metadata supplied by the sample provider rather than from assay-based typing. The material from the prospective study consisted of cDNA or gDNA derived from T cells, B-cell-depleted T cells, or PBMCs. The sample metadata nearly always contained a de-identified subject ID, COVID-19 status, age in years and sex. The repertoires were made available in a free public database intended to serve as a resource for research on the immune response to SARS-CoV-2.

Participants in the prospective study were aged roughly 18 to 100 years, lived in under 30 United States geographic areas, and enrolled through a virtual design. In the prospective study, cohorts were assigned on the basis of participant-reported clinical history obtained from a screening survey and a study questionnaire. ImmuneRACE Cohort 3 recovered participants were defined by two consecutive negative NP/OP PCR tests, healthcare professional clearance, or symptom resolution. In the prospective study, mobile phlebotomists collected whole blood, serum and a nasopharyngeal or oropharyngeal swab from each participant. Additional blood draws and questionnaires over an approximately 2-month period could optionally be provided by prospective study participants. Blood samples from the prospective study were shipped frozen or at room temperature prior to DNA extraction. TCRbeta CDR3 regions were amplified from genomic DNA using the immunoSEQ Assay, a bias-controlled multiplex PCR. As for the original processing: The number of nucleated cells in each sample was estimated from the amplification of reference gene primers within the assay. To quantify the absolute abundance of each unique TCRbeta CDR3 rearrangement, sequence reads were collapsed and filtered. For each sample, productive Simpson clonality was calculated as the square root of Simpson's diversity index over productive rearrangements. TCRdb limited this immuneACCESS table to in-frame rearrangements with V and J called. A share of clones is missing; checked studies link under half to unresolved V genes, and the rest is unexplained. V and J calls and clone size come straight from that table; D and trimming were deduced from the DNA. The sample table records approximately 200,000 clones; about 83% of these occur just once. Roughly 8.7% of the sample belongs to the ten largest clones.

The germline V gene (reference sequence) gives CDR1 as LNHNV and CDR2 as YYDKDF. Here V drops 1 base and J drops 1 base, and the junction holds 9 bases not matched to any gene. The CDR3 sequence holds 17 residues, the cysteine and phenylalanine included. Left in the record is the CDR3 DNA by itself, 51 bases read in frame from the first base. Results the study describes overall, beyond this receptor: Clinical and demographic metadata were provided uncurated, with the amount varying by source and participant.

About this clone: The antigen this receptor binds is unknown. Within one base of it there is no much larger clone, and no base qualities were kept.

The sequencing sample was made of PBMCs or T cells enriched from blood (not recorded which). This TCR came from a woman aged 30 to 39 who had recovered from COVID-19. Here the chain combines TRBV15 and TRBJ2-5, with 7 middle bases fitting TRBD2. The CDR3 amino acid sequence is: CATSRGGGAEIQETQYF. Read as DNA, the sequence is TGTGCCACCAGCAGAGGGGGAGGGGCGGAGATCCAAGAGACCCAGTACTTC. Outside the CDR3, residues come from the reference TRBV15 and TRBJ2-5 proteins, so the full variable domain is: DAMVIQNPRYQVTQFGKPVTLSCSQTLNHNVMYWYQQKSSQAPKLLFHYYDKDFNNEADTPDNFQSRRPNTSFCFLDIRSPGLGDTAMYLCATSRGGGAEIQETQYFGPGTRLLVL.